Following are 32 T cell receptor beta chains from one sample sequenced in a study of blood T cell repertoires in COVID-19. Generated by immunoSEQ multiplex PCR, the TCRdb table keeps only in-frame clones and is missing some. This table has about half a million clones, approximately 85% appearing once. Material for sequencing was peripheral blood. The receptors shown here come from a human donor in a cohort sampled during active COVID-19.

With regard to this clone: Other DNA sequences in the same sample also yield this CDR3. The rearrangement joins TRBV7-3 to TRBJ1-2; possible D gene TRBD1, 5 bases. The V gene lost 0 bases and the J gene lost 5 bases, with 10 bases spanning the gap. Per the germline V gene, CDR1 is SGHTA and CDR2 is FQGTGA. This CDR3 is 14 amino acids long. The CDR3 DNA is TGTGCCAGCAGCTTAACTTCGGGGGGATATGGCTACACCTTC. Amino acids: CASSLTSGGYGYTF. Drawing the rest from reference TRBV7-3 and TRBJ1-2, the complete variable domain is GAGVSQTPSNKVTEKGKYVELRCDPISGHTALYWYRQSLGQGPEFLIYFQGTGAADDSGLPNDRFFAVRPEGSVSTLKIQRTERGDSAVYLCASSLTSGGYGYTFGSGTRLTVV.

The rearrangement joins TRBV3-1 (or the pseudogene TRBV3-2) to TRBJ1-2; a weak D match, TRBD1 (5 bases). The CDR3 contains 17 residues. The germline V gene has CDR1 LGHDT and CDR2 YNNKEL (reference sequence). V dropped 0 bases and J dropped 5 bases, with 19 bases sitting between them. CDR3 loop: CASSQDITDTNGYGYTF. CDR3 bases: TGTGCCAGCAGCCAAGATATAACGGACACCAATGGATATGGCTACACCTTC.

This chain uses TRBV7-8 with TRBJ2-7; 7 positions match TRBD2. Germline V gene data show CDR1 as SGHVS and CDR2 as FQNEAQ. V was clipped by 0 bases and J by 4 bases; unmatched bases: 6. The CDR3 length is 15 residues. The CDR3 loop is CASSLALLREYEQYF. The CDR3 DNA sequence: TGTGCCAGCAGCTTAGCGCTATTGCGGGAGTACGAGCAGTACTTC.

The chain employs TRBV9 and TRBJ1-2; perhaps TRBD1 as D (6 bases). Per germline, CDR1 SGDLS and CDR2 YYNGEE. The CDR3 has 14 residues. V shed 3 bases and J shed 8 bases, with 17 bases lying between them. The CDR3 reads CASSAGDVGRGYTF. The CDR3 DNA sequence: TGTGCCAGCAGCGCAGGGGACGTTGGAAGGGGCTACACCTTC. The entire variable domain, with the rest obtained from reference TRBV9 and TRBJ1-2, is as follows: DSGVTQTPKHLITATGQRVTLRCSPRSGDLSVYWYQQSLDQGLQFLIQYYNGEERAKGNILERFSAQQFPDLHSELNLSSLELGDSALYFCASSAGDVGRGYTFGSGTRLTVV.

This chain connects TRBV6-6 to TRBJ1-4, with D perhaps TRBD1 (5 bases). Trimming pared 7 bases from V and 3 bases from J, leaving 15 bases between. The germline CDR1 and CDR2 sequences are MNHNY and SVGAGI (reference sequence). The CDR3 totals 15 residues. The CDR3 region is CASTPPGGANEKLFF. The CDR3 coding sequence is TGTGCCAGCACCCCCCCGGGAGGGGCTAATGAAAAACTGTTTTTT.

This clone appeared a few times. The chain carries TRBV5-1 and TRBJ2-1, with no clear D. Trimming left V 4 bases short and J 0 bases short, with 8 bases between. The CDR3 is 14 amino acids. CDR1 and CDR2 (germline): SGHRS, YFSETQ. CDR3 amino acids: CASSAQSSYNEQFF. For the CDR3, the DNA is TGCGCCAGCAGCGCACAGAGCTCCTACAATGAGCAGTTCTTC.

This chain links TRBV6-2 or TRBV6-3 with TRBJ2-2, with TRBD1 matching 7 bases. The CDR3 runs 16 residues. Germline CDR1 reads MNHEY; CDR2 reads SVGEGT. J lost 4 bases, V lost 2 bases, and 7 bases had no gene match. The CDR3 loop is CASSYLDRVPTGELFF. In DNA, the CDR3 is TGTGCCAGCAGTTACCTAGACAGGGTCCCCACCGGGGAGCTGTTTTTT.

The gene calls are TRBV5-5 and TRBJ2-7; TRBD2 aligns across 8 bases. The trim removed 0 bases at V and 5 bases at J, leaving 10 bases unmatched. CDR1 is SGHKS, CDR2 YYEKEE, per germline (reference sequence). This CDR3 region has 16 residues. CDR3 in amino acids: CASSLAVASGYHEQYF. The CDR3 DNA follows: TGTGCCAGCAGCTTGGCCGTGGCTAGCGGGTATCACGAGCAGTACTTC.

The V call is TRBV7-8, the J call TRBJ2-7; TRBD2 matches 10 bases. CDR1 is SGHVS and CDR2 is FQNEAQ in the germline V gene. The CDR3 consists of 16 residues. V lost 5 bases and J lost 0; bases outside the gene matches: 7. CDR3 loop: CASSLRGLAASYEQYF. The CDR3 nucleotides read TGTGCCAGCAGCCTACGCGGACTAGCGGCCTCCTACGAGCAGTACTTC.

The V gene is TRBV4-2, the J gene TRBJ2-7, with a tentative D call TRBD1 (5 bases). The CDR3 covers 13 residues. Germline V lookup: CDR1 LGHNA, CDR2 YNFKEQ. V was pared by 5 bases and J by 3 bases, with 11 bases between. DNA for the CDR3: TGTGCCAGCAGCTACGGACACCGCTACGAGCAGTACTTC. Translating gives CASSYGHRYEQYF.

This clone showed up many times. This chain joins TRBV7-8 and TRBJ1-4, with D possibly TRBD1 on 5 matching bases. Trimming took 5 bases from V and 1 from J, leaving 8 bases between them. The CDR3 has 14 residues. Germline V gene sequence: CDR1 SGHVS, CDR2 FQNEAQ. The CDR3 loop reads CASSPQGTNEKLFF. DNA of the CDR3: TGTGCCAGCAGCCCGCAGGGAACTAATGAAAAACTGTTTTTT.

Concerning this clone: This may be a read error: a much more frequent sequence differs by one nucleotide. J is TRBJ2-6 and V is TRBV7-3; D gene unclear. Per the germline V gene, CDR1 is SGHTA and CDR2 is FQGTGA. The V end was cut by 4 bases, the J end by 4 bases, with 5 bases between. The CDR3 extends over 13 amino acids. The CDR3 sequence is CASSSSGANVLTF. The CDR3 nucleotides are TGTGCCAGCAGCTCATCCGGGGCCAACGTCCTGACTTTC.

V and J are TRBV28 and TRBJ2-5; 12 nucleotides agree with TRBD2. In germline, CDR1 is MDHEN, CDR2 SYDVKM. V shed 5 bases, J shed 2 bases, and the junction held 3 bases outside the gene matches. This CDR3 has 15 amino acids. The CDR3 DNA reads TGTGCCAGCAGTCATGGGACTAGCGGGCAAGAGACCCAGTACTTC. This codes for CASSHGTSGQETQYF.

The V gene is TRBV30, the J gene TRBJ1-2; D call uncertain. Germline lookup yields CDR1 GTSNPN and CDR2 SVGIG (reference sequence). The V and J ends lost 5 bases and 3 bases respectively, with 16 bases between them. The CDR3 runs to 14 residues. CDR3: CAWRYALSHYGYTF. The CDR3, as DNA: TGTGCCTGGCGATACGCACTATCGCACTATGGCTACACCTTC.

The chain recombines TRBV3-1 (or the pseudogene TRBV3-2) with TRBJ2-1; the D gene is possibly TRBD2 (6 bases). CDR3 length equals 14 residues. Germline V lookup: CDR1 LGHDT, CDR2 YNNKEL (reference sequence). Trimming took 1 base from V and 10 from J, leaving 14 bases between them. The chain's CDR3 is CASSQGPRRGEQFF. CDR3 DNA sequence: TGTGCCAGCAGCCAAGGGCCCAGGAGGGGCGAGCAGTTCTTC.

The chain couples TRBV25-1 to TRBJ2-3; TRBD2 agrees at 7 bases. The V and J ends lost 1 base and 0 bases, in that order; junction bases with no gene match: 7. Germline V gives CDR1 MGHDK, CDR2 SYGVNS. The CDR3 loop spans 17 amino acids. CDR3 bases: TGTGCCAGCAGTGAATGGTTAGCGGGTTATAGCACAGATACGCAGTATTTT. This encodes CASSEWLAGYSTDTQYF.

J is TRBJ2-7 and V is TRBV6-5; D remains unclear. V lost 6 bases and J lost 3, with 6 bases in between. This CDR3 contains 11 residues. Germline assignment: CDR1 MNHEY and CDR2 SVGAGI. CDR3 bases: TGTGCCAGCAGATCTAACTACGAGCAGTACTTC. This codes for CASRSNYEQYF.

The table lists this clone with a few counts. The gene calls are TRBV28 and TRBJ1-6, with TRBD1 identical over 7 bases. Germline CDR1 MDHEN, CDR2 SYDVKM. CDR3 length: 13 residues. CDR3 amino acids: CAGQASQNSPLHF. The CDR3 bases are TGTGCAGGACAGGCCTCTCAAAATTCACCCCTCCACTTT.

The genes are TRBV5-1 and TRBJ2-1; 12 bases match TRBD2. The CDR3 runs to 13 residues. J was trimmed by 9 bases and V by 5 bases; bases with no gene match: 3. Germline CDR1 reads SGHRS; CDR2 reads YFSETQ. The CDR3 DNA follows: TGCGCCAGCAGGACTAGCGGGAGAGGTGAGCAGTTCTTC. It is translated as CASRTSGRGEQFF.

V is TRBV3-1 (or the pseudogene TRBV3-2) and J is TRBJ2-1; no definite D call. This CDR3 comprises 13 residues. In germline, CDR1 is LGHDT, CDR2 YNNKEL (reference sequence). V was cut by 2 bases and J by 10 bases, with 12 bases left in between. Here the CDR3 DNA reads TGTGCCAGCAGCCAAATTCCTAGTATGGAGCAGTTCTTC. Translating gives CASSQIPSMEQFF.

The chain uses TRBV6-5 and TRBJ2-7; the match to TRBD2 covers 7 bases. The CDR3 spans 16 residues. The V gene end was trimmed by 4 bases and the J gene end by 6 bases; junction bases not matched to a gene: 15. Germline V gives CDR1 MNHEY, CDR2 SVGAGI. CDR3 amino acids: CASSFLRWEGVREQYF. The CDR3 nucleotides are TGTGCCAGCAGTTTCCTTCGGTGGGAGGGAGTCCGCGAGCAGTACTTC.

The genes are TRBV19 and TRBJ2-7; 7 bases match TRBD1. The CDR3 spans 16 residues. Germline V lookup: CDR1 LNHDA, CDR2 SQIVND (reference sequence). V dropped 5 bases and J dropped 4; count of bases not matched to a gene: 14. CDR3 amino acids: CASSRPNRGAFYEQYF. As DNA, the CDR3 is TGTGCCAGTAGTCGTCCCAACAGGGGCGCTTTTTACGAGCAGTACTTC.

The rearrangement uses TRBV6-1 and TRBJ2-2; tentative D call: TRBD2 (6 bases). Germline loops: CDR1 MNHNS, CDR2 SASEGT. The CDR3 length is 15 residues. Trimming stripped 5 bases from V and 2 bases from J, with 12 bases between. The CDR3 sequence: CASSFGTPNTGELFF. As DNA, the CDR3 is TGTGCCAGCAGTTTTGGGACTCCAAACACCGGGGAGCTGTTTTTT.

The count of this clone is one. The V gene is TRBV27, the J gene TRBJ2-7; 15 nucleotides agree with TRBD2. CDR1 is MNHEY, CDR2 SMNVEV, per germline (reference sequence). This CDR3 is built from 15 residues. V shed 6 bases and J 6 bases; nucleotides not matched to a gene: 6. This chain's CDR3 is CASRGLAGGPSEQYF. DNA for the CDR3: TGTGCCAGCAGGGGACTAGCGGGAGGCCCCTCCGAGCAGTACTTC.

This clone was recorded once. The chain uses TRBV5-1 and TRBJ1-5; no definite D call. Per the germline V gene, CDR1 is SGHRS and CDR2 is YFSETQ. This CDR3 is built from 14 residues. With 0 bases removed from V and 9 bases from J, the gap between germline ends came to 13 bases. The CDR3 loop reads CASSLGPEPRPQHF. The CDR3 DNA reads TGCGCCAGCAGCTTGGGCCCGGAGCCACGGCCCCAGCATTTT. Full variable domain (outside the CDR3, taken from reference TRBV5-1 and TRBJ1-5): KAGVTQTPRYLIKTRGQQVTLSCSPISGHRSVSWYQQTPGQGLQFLFEYFSETQRNKGNFPGRFSGRQFSNSRSEMNVSTLELGDSALYLCASSLGPEPRPQHFGDGTRLSIL.

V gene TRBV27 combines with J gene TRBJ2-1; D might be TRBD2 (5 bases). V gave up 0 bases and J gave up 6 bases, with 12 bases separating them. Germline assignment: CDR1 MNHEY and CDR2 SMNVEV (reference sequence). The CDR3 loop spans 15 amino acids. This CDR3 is CASSLSKTSFNEQFF. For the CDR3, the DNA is TGTGCCAGCAGTTTATCAAAAACTAGTTTCAATGAGCAGTTCTTC.

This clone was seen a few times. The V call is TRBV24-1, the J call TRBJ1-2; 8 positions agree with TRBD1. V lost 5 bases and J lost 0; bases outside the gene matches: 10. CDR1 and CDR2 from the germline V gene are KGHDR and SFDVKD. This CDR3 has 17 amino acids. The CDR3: CATSGSSGQATNYGYTF. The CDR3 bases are TGTGCCACCAGTGGATCGTCGGGACAGGCTACTAACTATGGCTACACCTTC.

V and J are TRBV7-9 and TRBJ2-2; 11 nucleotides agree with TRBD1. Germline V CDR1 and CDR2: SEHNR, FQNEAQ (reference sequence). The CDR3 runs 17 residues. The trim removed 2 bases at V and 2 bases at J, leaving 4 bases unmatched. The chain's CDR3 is CASSLIWTGGNTGELFF. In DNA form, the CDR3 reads TGTGCCAGCAGCTTAATCTGGACAGGGGGCAACACCGGGGAGCTGTTTTTT.

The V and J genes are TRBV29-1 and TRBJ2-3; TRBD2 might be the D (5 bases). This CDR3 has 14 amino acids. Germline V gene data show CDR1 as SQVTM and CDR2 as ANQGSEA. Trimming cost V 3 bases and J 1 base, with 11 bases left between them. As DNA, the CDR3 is TGCAGCGTTGAGGTGGGAGAGCGCACAGATACGCAGTATTTT. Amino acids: CSVEVGERTDTQYF.

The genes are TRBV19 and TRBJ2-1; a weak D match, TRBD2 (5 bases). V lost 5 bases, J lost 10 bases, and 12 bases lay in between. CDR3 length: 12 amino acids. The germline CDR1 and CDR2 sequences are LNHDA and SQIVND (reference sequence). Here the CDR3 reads CASSPGVAEQFF. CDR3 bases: TGTGCCAGTAGTCCCGGGGTAGCGGAGCAGTTCTTC.

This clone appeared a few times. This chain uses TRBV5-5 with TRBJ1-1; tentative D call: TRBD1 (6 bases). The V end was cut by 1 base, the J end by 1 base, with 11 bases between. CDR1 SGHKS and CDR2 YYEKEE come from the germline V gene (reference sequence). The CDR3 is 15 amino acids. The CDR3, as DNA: TGTGCCAGCAGCTTGTCCGGACAGCCGAACACTGAAGCTTTCTTT. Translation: CASSLSGQPNTEAFF.

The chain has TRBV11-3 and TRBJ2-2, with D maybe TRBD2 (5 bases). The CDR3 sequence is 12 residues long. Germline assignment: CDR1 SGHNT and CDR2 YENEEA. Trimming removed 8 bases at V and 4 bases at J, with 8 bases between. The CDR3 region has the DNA TGTGCCAGCGAGGGCCCCACCGGGGAGCTGTTTTTT. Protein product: CASEGPTGELFF.